This paragraph reports one T cell receptor beta chain. The source of the sample is a study of T cell responses to AZD1222 COVID-19 vaccine. Sequencing used immunoSEQ multiplex PCR; TCRdb keeps in-frame clones, though not all of them. The sample holds 90,000 to 110,000 clones, more than 75% seen once. The CDR3 consists of 13 residues. CDR1 and CDR2 from the germline V gene are SEHNR and FQNEAQ (reference sequence). V dropped 2 bases and J dropped 2 bases, with 7 bases sitting between them. The clonotype was recovered from an adult in good health. V is TRBV7-9 and J is TRBJ2-7; D unclear. The source material was peripheral blood, sampled on day 0 of AZD1222 vaccination. The CDR3 loop reads CASSLRTPYEQYF. CDR3 DNA sequence: TGTGCCAGCAGCTTAAGGACCCCCTACGAGCAGTACTTC.